The clone carrying this TCR beta chain was observed once. The data belong to a study of blood T cell repertoires in COVID-19. Study details: Nucleic acid was either cDNA or gDNA, and it came from T cells, B-cell-depleted T cells, or PBMCs.

CDR1 and CDR2 (germline): GTSNPN, SVGIG (reference sequence). This CDR3 is built from 14 residues. V gave up 0 bases and J gave up 1 base, with 6 bases separating them. Per the study methods: Cell counts per sample came from amplifying reference gene primers. The repertoire was sequenced with immunoSEQ multiplex PCR; TCRdb's copy has only in-frame clones and lacks some. That table furnishes V, J and clone size, whereas the DNA furnished D and trimming. The table records roughly 300,000 clones, nearly 90% of them present only once. The age range of participants was 18 to 89 years, with residence in under 25 US areas.

This TCR came from a woman in her 30s who had recovered from COVID-19. The sample consisted of PBMCs or T cells enriched from blood (not recorded which). This rearrangement joins TRBV30 to TRBJ1-4; D is unresolved. Here the CDR3 reads CAWSVFRTNEKLFF. CDR3 bases: TGTGCCTGGAGTGTGTTTAGAACTAATGAAAAACTGTTTTTT.